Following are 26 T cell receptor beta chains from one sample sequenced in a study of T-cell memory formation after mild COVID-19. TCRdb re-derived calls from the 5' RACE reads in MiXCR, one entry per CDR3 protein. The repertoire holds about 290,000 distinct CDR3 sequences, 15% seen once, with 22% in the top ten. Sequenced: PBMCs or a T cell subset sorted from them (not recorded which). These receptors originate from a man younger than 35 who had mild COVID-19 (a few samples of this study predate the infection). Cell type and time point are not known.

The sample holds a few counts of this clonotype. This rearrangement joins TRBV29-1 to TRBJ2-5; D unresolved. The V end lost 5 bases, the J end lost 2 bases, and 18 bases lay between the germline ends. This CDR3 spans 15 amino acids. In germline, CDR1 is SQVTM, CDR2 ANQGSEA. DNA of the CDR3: TGCAGCGTTTCCAACGACCTGTCTCGTCAAGAGACCCAGTACTTC. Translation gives CSVSNDLSRQETQYF.

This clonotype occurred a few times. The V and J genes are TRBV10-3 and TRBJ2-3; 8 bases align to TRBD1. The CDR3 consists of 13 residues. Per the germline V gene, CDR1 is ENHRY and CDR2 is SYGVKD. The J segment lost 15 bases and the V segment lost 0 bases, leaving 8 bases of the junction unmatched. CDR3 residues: CAISESDRGPRYF. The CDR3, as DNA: TGTGCCATCAGTGAGTCCGACAGGGGCCCTCGATATTTT.

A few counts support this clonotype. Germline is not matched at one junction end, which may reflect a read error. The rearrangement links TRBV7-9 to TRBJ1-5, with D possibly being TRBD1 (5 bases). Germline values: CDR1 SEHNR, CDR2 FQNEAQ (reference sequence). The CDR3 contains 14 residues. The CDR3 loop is CASSQGRINQPKHF. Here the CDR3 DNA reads TGTGCCAGCAGCCAGGGACGGATCAATCAGCCCAAGCATTTT.

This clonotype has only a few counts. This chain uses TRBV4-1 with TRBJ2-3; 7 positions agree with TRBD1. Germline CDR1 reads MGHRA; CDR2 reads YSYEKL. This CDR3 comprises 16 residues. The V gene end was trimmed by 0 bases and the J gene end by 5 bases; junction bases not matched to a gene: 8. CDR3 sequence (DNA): TGCGCCAGCAGCCAAGAACGAGGGGGCTTTGGAGATACGCAGTATTTT. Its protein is CASSQERGGFGDTQYF.

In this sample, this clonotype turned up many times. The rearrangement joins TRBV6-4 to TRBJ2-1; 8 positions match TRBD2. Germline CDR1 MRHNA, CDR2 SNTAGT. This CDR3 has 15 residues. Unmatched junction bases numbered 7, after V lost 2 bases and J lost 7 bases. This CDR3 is CASSDDGGARNEQFF. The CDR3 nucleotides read TGTGCCAGCAGTGACGACGGGGGGGCCCGAAATGAGCAGTTCTTC.

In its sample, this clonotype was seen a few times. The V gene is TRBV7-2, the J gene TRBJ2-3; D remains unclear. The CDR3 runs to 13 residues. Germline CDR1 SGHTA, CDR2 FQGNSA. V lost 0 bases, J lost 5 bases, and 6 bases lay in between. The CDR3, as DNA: TGTGCCAGCAGCTTAGCGGGGAAAGATACGCAGTATTTT. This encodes CASSLAGKDTQYF.

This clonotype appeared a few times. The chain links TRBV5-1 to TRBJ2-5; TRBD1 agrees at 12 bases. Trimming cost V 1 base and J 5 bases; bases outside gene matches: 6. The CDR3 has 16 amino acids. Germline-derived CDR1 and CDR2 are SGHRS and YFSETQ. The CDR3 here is CASSLLGTGGAETQYF. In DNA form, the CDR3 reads TGCGCCAGCAGCTTGTTAGGGACAGGGGGCGCGGAGACCCAGTACTTC.

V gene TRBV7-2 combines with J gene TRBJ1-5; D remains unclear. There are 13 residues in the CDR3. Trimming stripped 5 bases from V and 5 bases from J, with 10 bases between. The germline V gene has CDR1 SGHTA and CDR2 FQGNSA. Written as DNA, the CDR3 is TGTGCCAGCAGCGCAGAGGCCCATCAGCCCCAGCATTTT. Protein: CASSAEAHQPQHF.

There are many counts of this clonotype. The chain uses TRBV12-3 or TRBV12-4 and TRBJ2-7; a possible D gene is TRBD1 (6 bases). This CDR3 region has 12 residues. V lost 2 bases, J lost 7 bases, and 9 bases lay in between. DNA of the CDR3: TGTGCCAGCAGTTTAAAACAGGGAGAGCAGTACGTC. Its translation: CASSLKQGEQYV.

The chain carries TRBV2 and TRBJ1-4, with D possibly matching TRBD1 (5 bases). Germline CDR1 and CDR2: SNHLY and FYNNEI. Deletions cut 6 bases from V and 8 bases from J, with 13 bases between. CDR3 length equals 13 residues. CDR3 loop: CASRVGVREKLFF. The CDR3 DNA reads TGTGCCAGCAGGGTAGGGGTTCGGGAAAAACTGTTTTTT.

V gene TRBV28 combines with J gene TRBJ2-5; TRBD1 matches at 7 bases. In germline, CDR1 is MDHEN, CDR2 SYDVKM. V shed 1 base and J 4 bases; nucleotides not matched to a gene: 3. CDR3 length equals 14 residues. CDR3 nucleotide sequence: TGTGCCAGCAGTTTATCGGACAGGCCAGAGACCCAGTACTTC. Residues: CASSLSDRPETQYF.

CDR3 coding DNA: TGTGCCAGCAGCTCGTTAAATAGCGGGGGCGCCACAGATACGCAGTATTTT. Translated: CASSSLNSGGATDTQYF. The V and J genes are TRBV7-6 and TRBJ2-3; 9 positions match TRBD2. Germline-derived CDR1 and CDR2 are SGHVS and FNYEAQ. The length of the CDR3 is 17 residues. The ends lost 4 bases at V and 2 bases at J; junction bases unmatched: 10.

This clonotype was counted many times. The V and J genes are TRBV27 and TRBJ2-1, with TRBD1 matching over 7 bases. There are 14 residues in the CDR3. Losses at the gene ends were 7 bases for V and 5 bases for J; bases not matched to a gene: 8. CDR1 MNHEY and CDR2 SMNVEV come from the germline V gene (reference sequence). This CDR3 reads CASTPGTGDNEQFF. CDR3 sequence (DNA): TGTGCCAGCACCCCCGGAACAGGGGACAATGAGCAGTTCTTC.

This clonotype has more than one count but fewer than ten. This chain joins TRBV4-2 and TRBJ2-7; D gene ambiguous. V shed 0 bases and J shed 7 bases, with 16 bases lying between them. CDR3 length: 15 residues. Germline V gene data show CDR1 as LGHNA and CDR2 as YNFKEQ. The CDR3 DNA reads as TGTGCCAGCAGCCAAGATCCTCCTCCGGCGAATGAGCAGTACTTC. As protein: CASSQDPPPANEQYF.

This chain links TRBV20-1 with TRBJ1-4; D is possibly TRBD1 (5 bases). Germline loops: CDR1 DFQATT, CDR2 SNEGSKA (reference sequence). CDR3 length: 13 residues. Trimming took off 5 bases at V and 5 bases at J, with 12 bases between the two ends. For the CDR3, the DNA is TGCAGTGCTCCCGGGACCTTCAATGAAAAACTGTTTTTT. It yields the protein CSAPGTFNEKLFF.

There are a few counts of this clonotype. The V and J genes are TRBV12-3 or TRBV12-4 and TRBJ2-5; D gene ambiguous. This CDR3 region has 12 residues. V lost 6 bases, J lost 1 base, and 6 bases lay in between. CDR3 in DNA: TGTGCCAGCAGCCCCCCCCAAGAGACCCAGTACTTC. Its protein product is CASSPPQETQYF.

CDR3 residues: CASSFLAGLPDTQYF. The CDR3 nucleotides read TGTGCCAGCAGCTTTTTAGCGGGGCTCCCAGATACGCAGTATTTT. This rearrangement joins TRBV7-9 to TRBJ2-3, with 8 bases lining up with TRBD2. This CDR3 region has 15 residues. Germline values: CDR1 SEHNR, CDR2 FQNEAQ (reference sequence). Germline trimming cut 3 bases from V and 4 bases from J; bases unmatched to any gene: 6.

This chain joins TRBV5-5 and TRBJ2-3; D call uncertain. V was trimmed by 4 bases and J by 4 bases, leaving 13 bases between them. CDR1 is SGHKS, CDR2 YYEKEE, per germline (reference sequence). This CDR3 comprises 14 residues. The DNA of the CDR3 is TGTGCCAGCAGCCTCGACATGGCCTCAGATACGCAGTATTTT. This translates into CASSLDMASDTQYF.

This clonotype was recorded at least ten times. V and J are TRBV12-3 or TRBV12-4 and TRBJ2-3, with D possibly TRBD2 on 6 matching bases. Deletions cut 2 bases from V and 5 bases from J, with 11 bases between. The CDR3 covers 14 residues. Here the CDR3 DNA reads TGTGCCAGCAGTTTATTACTAGCTGGAGATACGCAGTATTTT. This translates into CASSLLLAGDTQYF.

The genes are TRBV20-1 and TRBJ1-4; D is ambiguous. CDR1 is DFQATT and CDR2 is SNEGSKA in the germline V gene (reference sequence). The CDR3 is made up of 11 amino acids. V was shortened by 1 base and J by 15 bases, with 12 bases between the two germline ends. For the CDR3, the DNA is TGCAGTGCTAGAGGTTCCGAACGCGTGTTTTTT. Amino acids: CSARGSERVFF.

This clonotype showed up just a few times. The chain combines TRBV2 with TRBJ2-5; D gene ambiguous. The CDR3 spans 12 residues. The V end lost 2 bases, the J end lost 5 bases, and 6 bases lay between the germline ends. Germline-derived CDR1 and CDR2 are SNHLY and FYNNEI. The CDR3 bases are TGTGCCAGCAGTGAACTCGGGGAGACCCAGTACTTC. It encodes CASSELGETQYF.

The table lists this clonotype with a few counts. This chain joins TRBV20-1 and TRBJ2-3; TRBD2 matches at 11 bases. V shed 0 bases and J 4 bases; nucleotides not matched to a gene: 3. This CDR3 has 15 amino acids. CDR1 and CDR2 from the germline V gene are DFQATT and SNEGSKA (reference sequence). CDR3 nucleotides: TGCAGTGCTAGAGATCGACTAGCGGGGCCAGATACGCAGTATTTT. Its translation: CSARDRLAGPDTQYF.

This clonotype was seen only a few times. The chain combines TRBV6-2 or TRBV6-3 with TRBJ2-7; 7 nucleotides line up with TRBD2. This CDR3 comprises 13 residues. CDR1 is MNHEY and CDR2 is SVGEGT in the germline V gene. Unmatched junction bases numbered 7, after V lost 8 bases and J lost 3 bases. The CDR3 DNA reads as TGTGCCAGCGCCTGGGGGGGATTCTACGAGCAGTACGTC. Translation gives CASAWGGFYEQYV.

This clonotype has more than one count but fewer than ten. The CDR3 region is CASSGSETGTDTQYF. DNA of the CDR3: TGCGCCAGCAGTGGATCTGAGACGGGCACAGATACGCAGTATTTT. The rearrangement uses TRBV10-1 and TRBJ2-3; D unclear. Germline loops: CDR1 WNHNN, CDR2 SYGVQD (reference sequence). V lost 4 bases to trimming and J lost 1 base, with 12 bases between them. This CDR3 comprises 15 residues.

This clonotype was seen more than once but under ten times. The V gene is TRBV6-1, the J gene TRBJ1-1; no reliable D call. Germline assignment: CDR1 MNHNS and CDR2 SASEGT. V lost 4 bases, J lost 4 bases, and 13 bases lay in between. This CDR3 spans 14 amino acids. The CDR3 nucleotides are TGTGCCAGCAGTGTGGCGGAAGTTGTCACTGAAGCTTTCTTT. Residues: CASSVAEVVTEAFF.

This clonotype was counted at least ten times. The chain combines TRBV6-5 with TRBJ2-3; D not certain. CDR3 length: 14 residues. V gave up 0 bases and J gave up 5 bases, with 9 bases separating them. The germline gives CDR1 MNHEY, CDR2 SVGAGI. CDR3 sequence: CASSYSRARDTQYF. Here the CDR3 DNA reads TGTGCCAGCAGTTACTCGAGAGCCCGAGATACGCAGTATTTT.